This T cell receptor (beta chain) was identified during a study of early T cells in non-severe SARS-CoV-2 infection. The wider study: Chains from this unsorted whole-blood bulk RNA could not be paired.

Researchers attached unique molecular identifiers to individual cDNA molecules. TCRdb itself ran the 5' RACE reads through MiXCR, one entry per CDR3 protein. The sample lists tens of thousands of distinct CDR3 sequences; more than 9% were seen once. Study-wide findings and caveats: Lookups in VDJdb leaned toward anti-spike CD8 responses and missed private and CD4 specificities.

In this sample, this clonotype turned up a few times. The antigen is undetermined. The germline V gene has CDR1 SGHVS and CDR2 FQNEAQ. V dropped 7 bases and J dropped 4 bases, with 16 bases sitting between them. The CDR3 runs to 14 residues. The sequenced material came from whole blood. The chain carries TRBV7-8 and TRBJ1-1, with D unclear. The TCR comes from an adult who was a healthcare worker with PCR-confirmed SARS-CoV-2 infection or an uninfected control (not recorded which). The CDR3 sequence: CASTRAAGRTEAFF. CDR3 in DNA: TGTGCCAGCACCCGAGCTGCCGGGCGCACTGAAGCTTTCTTT.